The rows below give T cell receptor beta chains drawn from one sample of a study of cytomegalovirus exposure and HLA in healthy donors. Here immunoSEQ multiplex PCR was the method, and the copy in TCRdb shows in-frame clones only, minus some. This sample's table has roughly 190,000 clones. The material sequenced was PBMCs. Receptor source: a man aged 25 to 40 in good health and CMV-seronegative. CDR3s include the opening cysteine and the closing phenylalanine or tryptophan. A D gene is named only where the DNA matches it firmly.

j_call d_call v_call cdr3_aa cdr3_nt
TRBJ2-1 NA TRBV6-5 CASTRVGAGNEQFF TGTGCCAGCACCCGCGTTGGGGCAGGCAATGAGCAGTTCTTC
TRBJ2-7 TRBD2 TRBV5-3 CARSSKTSGSHEQYF TGTGCCAGAAGCTCCAAGACTAGCGGGAGCCACGAGCAGTACTTC
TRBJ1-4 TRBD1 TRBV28 CASSSGQAGGEKLFF TGTGCCAGCAGTTCGGGACAGGCGGGTGGCGAAAAACTGTTTTTT
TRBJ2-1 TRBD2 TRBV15 CATSIRTSGNNEQFF TGTGCCACCAGCATAAGGACTAGCGGGAACAATGAGCAGTTCTTC
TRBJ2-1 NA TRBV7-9 CASSLGGPSLSEQFF TGTGCCAGCAGCTTAGGGGGGCCAAGTTTGAGTGAGCAGTTCTTC
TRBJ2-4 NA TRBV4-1 CASSQIRMRRPGGDIQYF TGCGCCAGCAGCCAAATTAGGATGAGAAGGCCCGGCGGGGACATTCAGTACTTC
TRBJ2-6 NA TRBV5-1 CASSLEQILAGANVLTF TGCGCCAGCAGCTTGGAACAGATTTTGGCTGGGGCCAACGTCCTGACTTTC
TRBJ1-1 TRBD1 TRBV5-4 CASSLAGDRAGTEAFF TGTGCCAGCAGCTTGGCCGGGGACAGGGCCGGCACTGAAGCTTTCTTT
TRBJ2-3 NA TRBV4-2 CASSQEEGNVDTQYF TGTGCCAGCAGCCAAGAGGAGGGGAACGTTGATACGCAGTATTTT
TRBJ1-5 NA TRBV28 CASRQDQPQHF TGTGCCAGCCGCCAGGATCAGCCCCAGCATTTT
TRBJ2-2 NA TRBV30 CAWSVVGGAGELFF TGTGCCTGGAGTGTTGTGGGGGGAGCCGGGGAGCTGTTTTTT
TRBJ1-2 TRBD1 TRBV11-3 CASSLLGQAYGYTF TGTGCCAGCAGCTTACTCGGACAGGCCTATGGCTACACCTTC
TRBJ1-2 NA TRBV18 CASSPQTETNYGYTF TGTGCCAGCTCACCACAAACAGAGACTAACTATGGCTACACCTTC
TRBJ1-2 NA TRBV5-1 CASSKSWGQLSDGYTF TGCGCCAGCAGCAAGAGCTGGGGACAACTGTCGGATGGCTACACCTTC
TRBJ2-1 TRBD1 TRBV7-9 CASSLQGRDEQFF TGTGCCAGCAGCCTACAGGGGCGGGATGAGCAGTTCTTC
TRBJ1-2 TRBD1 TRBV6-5 CVARGTANYGYTF TGTGTCGCCAGGGGGACAGCTAACTATGGCTACACCTTC
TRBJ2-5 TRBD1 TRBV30 CAWALTGGAGTQYF TGTGCCTGGGCCTTGACAGGGGGCGCGGGGACCCAGTACTTC
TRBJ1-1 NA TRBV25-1 CASSPTGMNTEAFF TGTGCCAGCAGCCCGACAGGCATGAACACTGAAGCTTTCTTT
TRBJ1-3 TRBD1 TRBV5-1 CASSIGTAGNTIYF TGCGCCAGCAGCATTGGGACAGCTGGAAACACCATATATTTT
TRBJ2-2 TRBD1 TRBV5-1 CASGWNPGQGDTGELFF TGCGCCAGCGGCTGGAATCCGGGACAGGGGGATACCGGGGAGCTGTTTTTT
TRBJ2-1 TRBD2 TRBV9 CASSQRELYNEQFF TGTGCCAGCAGCCAGCGGGAGCTATACAATGAGCAGTTCTTC
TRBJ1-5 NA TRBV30 CAWSDGDPGPQHF TGTGCCTGGAGTGACGGCGACCCAGGGCCCCAGCATTTT